These 26 T cell receptor beta chains came from one sample sequenced in a study of T cells in Graves' hyperthyroidism and ophthalmopathy. Using RNA transcripts as the source, TCR beta CDR3 regions were amplified. The HTBI set primed first-round TCR CDR3 RT-PCR. TCRdb reanalysed the multiplex PCR reads using MiXCR and keeps one entry per CDR3 protein. The repertoire includes 640,000 or so distinct CDR3 sequences, 14% of them detected once, and roughly 6.9% sits in the top ten. Sample: blood. The receptors come from a woman aged 18-29 years with Graves' ophthalmopathy.

The chain's CDR3 is CSASDSRSTDTQYF. CDR3 in DNA: TGCAGCGCCTCGGACAGCCGAAGCACAGATACGCAGTATTTT. The rearrangement uses TRBV29-1 and TRBJ2-3, with D possibly matching TRBD1 (6 bases). V was shortened by 7 bases and J by 0 bases, with 14 bases between the two germline ends. The CDR3 spans 14 residues. CDR1 and CDR2 (germline): SQVTM, ANQGSEA.

This chain joins TRBV30 and TRBJ1-4, with TRBD1 identical over 8 bases. The CDR3 covers 15 residues. Losses at the gene ends were 5 bases for V and 0 bases for J; bases not matched to a gene: 5. Germline loops: CDR1 GTSNPN, CDR2 SVGIG (reference sequence). The DNA for the CDR3 is TGTGCCTGGGGGGGACAGGCCGCAACTAATGAAAAACTGTTTTTT. Protein: CAWGGQAATNEKLFF.

A note on this clonotype: Mismatch with germline at one junction end may stem from a read error. The rearrangement uses TRBV11-3 and TRBJ1-2, with TRBD1 matching 7 bases. This CDR3 has 14 amino acids. CDR1 and CDR2 (germline): SGHNT, YENEEA. The CDR3 nucleotides read TGTGTCAGCAGCTCGGGACAGTCTGGCTATGGCTACACCTTC. This translates into CVSSSGQSGYGYTF.

This clonotype came up many times. This chain uses TRBV27 with TRBJ2-6; D is uncertain. V dropped 4 bases and J dropped 0 bases, with 10 bases sitting between them. The germline V gene encodes CDR1 MNHEY and CDR2 SMNVEV (reference sequence). The CDR3 has 16 residues. The CDR3 loop reads CASSSHLSSGANVLTF. The CDR3 nucleotides read TGTGCCAGCAGTTCGCACCTTAGCTCTGGGGCCAACGTCCTGACTTTC.

A word on this clonotype: A much larger clone differs by one base, so this may be a read error. The J gene is TRBJ2-7, the V gene TRBV27; D possibly corresponds to TRBD2 (6 bases). From germline, CDR1 is MNHEY and CDR2 SMNVEV (reference sequence). Trimming removed 5 bases at V and 3 bases at J, with 14 bases between. The CDR3 has 14 amino acids. CDR3 sequence (DNA): TGTGCCAGCAGTCGGGTGGGGAGGCACTACGAGCAGTACTTC. Translating gives CASSRVGRHYEQYF.

The genes are TRBV19 and TRBJ2-1; 7 bases map to TRBD1. CDR3 length: 16 amino acids. The germline V gene encodes CDR1 LNHDA and CDR2 SQIVND (reference sequence). Trimming took 7 bases from V and 4 from J; bases not matched to a gene: 13. The CDR3 nucleotides read TGTGCCAGTATACCGACGACAGGGATCCCATACAATGAGCAGTTCTTC. Protein product: CASIPTTGIPYNEQFF.

This clonotype was seen repeatedly, ten times or more. The rearrangement joins TRBV7-2 to TRBJ1-1, with D possibly TRBD1 on 6 matching bases. The length of the CDR3 is 15 residues. CDR1 SGHTA and CDR2 FQGNSA come from the germline V gene. V lost 6 bases and J 3 bases, leaving 17 bases between the germline ends. In nucleotides, the CDR3 is TGTGCCAGCAGAACGCCAGGGGCCGGGGACACTGAAGCTTTCTTT. It encodes CASRTPGAGDTEAFF. The full variable domain, its missing parts supplied by reference TRBV7-2 and TRBJ1-1, is GAGVSQSPSNKVTEKGKDVELRCDPISGHTALYWYRQSLGQGLEFLIYFQGNSAPDKSGLPSDRFSAERTGGSVSTLTIQRTQQEDSAVYLCASRTPGAGDTEAFFGQGTRLTVV.

This clonotype was picked up many times. The chain is built from TRBV11-1 and TRBJ1-4, with TRBD1 identical over 7 bases. The J segment lost 5 bases and the V segment lost 4 bases, leaving 10 bases of the junction unmatched. Germline CDR1 SGHAT, CDR2 FQDESV (reference sequence). This CDR3 has 16 amino acids. The CDR3 loop reads CASSSGGQRSNEKLFF. The CDR3 coding sequence is TGTGCCAGCAGCTCTGGGGGACAGCGCTCGAATGAAAAACTGTTTTTT. Complete variable domain (other parts from reference TRBV11-1 and TRBJ1-4): EAEVAQSPRYKITEKSQAVAFWCDPISGHATLYWYRQILGQGPELLVQFQDESVVDDSQLPKDRFSAERLKGVDSTLKIQPAELGDSAMYLCASSSGGQRSNEKLFFGSGTQLSVL.

This clonotype was seen more than once but under ten times. J is TRBJ2-5 and V is TRBV3-1; 11 bases align to TRBD2. In germline, CDR1 is LGHDT, CDR2 YNNKEL (reference sequence). The CDR3 contains 15 residues. V dropped 5 bases and J dropped 4; count of bases not matched to a gene: 6. CDR3 sequence (DNA): TGTGCCAGCAGCGACTCGGGACTAGCGGCAGAGACCCAGTACTTC. Its protein is CASSDSGLAAETQYF.

This clonotype was recorded many times. The chain combines TRBV7-8 with TRBJ1-2; maybe TRBD1 (5 bases). Germline-derived CDR1 and CDR2 are SGHVS and FQNEAQ. The V end lost 2 bases, the J end lost 6 bases, and 16 bases lay between the germline ends. The CDR3 covers 15 residues. For the CDR3, the DNA is TGTGCCAGCAGCTTAAGGAGGTGGGGCGTTAATGGCTACACCTTC. Translation gives CASSLRRWGVNGYTF.

The V call is TRBV7-9, the J call TRBJ2-5; 10 bases map to TRBD2. CDR1 SEHNR and CDR2 FQNEAQ come from the germline V gene (reference sequence). V lost 1 base and J lost 5; bases outside the gene matches: 10. The CDR3 consists of 17 residues. The CDR3 is CASSLGVGLAGAETQYF. Written as DNA, the CDR3 is TGTGCCAGCAGCTTAGGTGTCGGTCTAGCGGGGGCGGAGACCCAGTACTTC. Supplemented by reference TRBV7-9 and TRBJ2-5, the full variable domain reads DTGVSQNPRHKITKRGQNVTFRCDPISEHNRLYWYRQTLGQGPEFLTYFQNEAQLEKSRLLSDRFSAERPKGSFSTLEIQRTEQGDSAMYLCASSLGVGLAGAETQYFGPGTRLLVL.

The chain is built from TRBV30 and TRBJ2-1; D is possibly TRBD1 (6 bases). CDR1 and CDR2 from the germline V gene are GTSNPN and SVGIG (reference sequence). V shed 3 bases and J shed 2 bases, with 17 bases lying between them. The CDR3 runs to 16 residues. The CDR3, as DNA: TGTGCCTGGAGCGAGAGGGGGAGAGGCGCCTACAATGAGCAGTTCTTC. Protein: CAWSERGRGAYNEQFF.

This clonotype appeared many times. CDR3 DNA: TGTGCCAGCAGTGAAGCCCAATTCACAGATACGCAGTATTTT. The encoded protein is CASSEAQFTDTQYF. The chain links TRBV6-1 to TRBJ2-3, with no clear D. Germline lookup yields CDR1 MNHNS and CDR2 SASEGT. The CDR3 has 14 amino acids. Trimming stripped 0 bases from V and 2 bases from J, with 6 bases between.

This clonotype was seen repeatedly, ten times or more. CDR3 region: CASSLRGFNEQYF. The CDR3 DNA follows: TGTGCCAGCAGTTTGAGGGGGTTCAACGAGCAGTACTTC. The chain uses TRBV12-3 or TRBV12-4 and TRBJ2-7, with D perhaps matching TRBD1 (6 bases). This CDR3 has 13 residues. V dropped 3 bases and J dropped 5 bases, with 11 bases sitting between them.

The table lists this clonotype with many counts. This rearrangement joins TRBV11-2 to TRBJ2-1; 10 bases align to TRBD2. The CDR3 loop spans 13 amino acids. Germline V CDR1 and CDR2: SGHAT, FQNNGV. V lost 11 bases, J lost 8 bases, and 9 bases stayed unmatched. As DNA, the CDR3 is TGTGCCGAGCGGGAGGGCCGGGGGGATGAGCAGTTCTTC. Translating gives CAEREGRGDEQFF.

Concerning this clonotype: At one end the junction does not follow the germline gene, possibly because of a read error. The chain recombines TRBV7-8 with TRBJ1-6; TRBD1 might be the D (5 bases). Germline lookup yields CDR1 SGHVS and CDR2 FQNEAQ. This CDR3 spans 15 amino acids. CDR3: CAGSWGSLGNSPLHF. Here the CDR3 DNA reads TGTGCCGGCAGCTGGGGGAGTCTGGGAAATTCACCCCTCCACTTT.

This rearrangement joins TRBV7-8 to TRBJ2-7, with 8 bases identical to TRBD2. Germline CDR1 SGHVS, CDR2 FQNEAQ. V lost 8 bases to trimming and J lost 0 bases; unmatched junction nucleotides: 3. The CDR3 loop spans 13 amino acids. The CDR3 coding sequence is TGTGCCAGCCAGGGGACTAGCTCCTACGAGCAGTACTTC. Protein: CASQGTSSYEQYF.

J is TRBJ2-1 and V is TRBV12-3 or TRBV12-4; 7 bases line up with TRBD1. V was pared by 5 bases and J by 7 bases, with 14 bases of the junction left unmatched. The CDR3 contains 16 residues. CDR3 protein: CASSEPPATGNNEQFF. CDR3 DNA: TGTGCCAGCAGTGAACCCCCCGCGACAGGGAATAATGAGCAGTTCTTC.

This clonotype came up a few times. This chain joins TRBV9 and TRBJ2-1; D ambiguous. The V end lost 0 bases, the J end lost 2 bases, and 12 bases lay between the germline ends. CDR1 is SGDLS, CDR2 YYNGEE, per germline. CDR3 size: 16 residues. The CDR3 spells CASSVVESAPYNEQFF. Here the CDR3 DNA reads TGTGCCAGCAGCGTAGTGGAAAGCGCACCCTACAATGAGCAGTTCTTC.

The rearrangement uses TRBV13 and TRBJ1-3, with no clear D. Germline V gene sequence: CDR1 PRHDT, CDR2 FYEKMQ (reference sequence). There are 14 residues in the CDR3. The germline V and J ends were trimmed by 5 bases and 4 bases, with 12 bases remaining between them. CDR3 protein: CASSPDLQGNTIYF. The CDR3, as DNA: TGTGCCAGCAGCCCAGATTTACAGGGAAACACCATATATTTT.

Notes on this clonotype: With a much larger clone just one base away, this may be a read error. The chain employs TRBV7-8 and TRBJ2-7; unclear D gene. The V end lost 8 bases, the J end lost 7 bases, and 18 bases lay between the germline ends. Germline values: CDR1 SGHVS, CDR2 FQNEAQ. The CDR3 runs 13 residues. CDR3 DNA: TGTGCCAGCGGGTTGGAAGGTTACAATGAGCAGTACTTC. Protein: CASGLEGYNEQYF.

This clonotype was detected only a few times. This chain joins TRBV27 and TRBJ2-1; perhaps TRBD2 as D (6 bases). This CDR3 comprises 14 residues. V was clipped by 6 bases and J by 0 bases, with 9 bases between them. Per the germline V gene, CDR1 is MNHEY and CDR2 is SMNVEV (reference sequence). In DNA form, the CDR3 reads TGTGCCAGCAGGGTAGCGGTCTCCTACAATGAGCAGTTCTTC. It codes for CASRVAVSYNEQFF.

J is TRBJ2-1 and V is TRBV20-1; 10 bases align to TRBD2. The CDR3 totals 14 residues. Germline V CDR1 and CDR2: DFQATT, SNEGSKA (reference sequence). The V segment lost 0 bases and the J segment 6 bases; nucleotides outside the gene matches: 2. The CDR3 DNA reads TGCAGTGCTAGAGATCTAGCGGGAGTCAATGAGCAGTTCTTC. The encoded protein is CSARDLAGVNEQFF.

This clonotype was recorded at least ten times. CDR3 protein: CASSEKLAGQYEQYF. The CDR3 DNA reads as TGTGCCAGCAGTGAAAAGCTAGCGGGACAGTACGAGCAGTACTTC. The chain couples TRBV2 to TRBJ2-7; TRBD2 matches at 9 bases. This CDR3 region has 15 residues. V lost 2 bases and J lost 4; bases outside the gene matches: 6. The germline CDR1 and CDR2 sequences are SNHLY and FYNNEI.

This clonotype occurred a few times. This chain uses TRBV9 with TRBJ1-6; no firm D call. Per the germline V gene, CDR1 is SGDLS and CDR2 is YYNGEE. The CDR3 totals 15 residues. The V end lost 0 bases, the J end lost 8 bases, and 12 bases lay between the germline ends. CDR3 in amino acids: CASSVGPGGDSPLHF. CDR3 DNA: TGTGCCAGCAGCGTAGGGCCAGGCGGGGATTCACCCCTCCACTTT.

The rearrangement joins TRBV7-9 to TRBJ2-3; D unresolved. Germline V lookup: CDR1 SEHNR, CDR2 FQNEAQ (reference sequence). The CDR3 runs 15 residues. The V end lost 3 bases, the J end lost 0 bases, and 10 bases lay between the germline ends. The CDR3 sequence is CASSFGVASTDTQYF. The CDR3 nucleotides are TGTGCCAGCAGCTTCGGAGTAGCCAGCACAGATACGCAGTATTTT. Filled out from reference TRBV7-9 and TRBJ2-3, the complete variable domain reads DTGVSQNPRHKITKRGQNVTFRCDPISEHNRLYWYRQTLGQGPEFLTYFQNEAQLEKSRLLSDRFSAERPKGSFSTLEIQRTEQGDSAMYLCASSFGVASTDTQYFGPGTRLTVL.